Below are 16 T cell receptor beta chains sequenced from a single sample in a study of blood T cell repertoires in COVID-19. Using immunoSEQ multiplex PCR, the repertoire was profiled, and TCRdb retains in-frame clones only, with some absent. Counted here are some 240,000 clones, around 82% occurring once; the ten biggest clones make up around 13%. The source material was peripheral blood. The receptors were sampled from a human donor in a cohort sampled during active COVID-19.

The CDR3 loop reads CSAKTSGWSSYNEQFF. Written as DNA, the CDR3 is TGCAGCGCAAAGACTAGCGGGTGGAGCTCCTACAATGAGCAGTTCTTC. The rearrangement uses TRBV29-1 and TRBJ2-1; 10 nucleotides match TRBD2. V shed 7 bases, J shed 0 bases, and the junction held 9 bases outside the gene matches. The CDR3 totals 16 residues. Germline lookup yields CDR1 SQVTM and CDR2 ANQGSEA.

The chain is built from TRBV7-9 and TRBJ1-1; 10 bases agree with TRBD1. CDR3 length equals 16 residues. V lost 5 bases and J lost 4; bases outside the gene matches: 10. Germline loops: CDR1 SEHNR, CDR2 FQNEAQ (reference sequence). This chain's CDR3 is CASSSGQGGDSTEAFF. The CDR3 DNA is TGTGCCAGCAGCAGCGGACAGGGGGGTGATAGCACTGAAGCTTTCTTT. Full variable domain (remainder filled in from reference TRBV7-9 and TRBJ1-1): DTGVSQNPRHKITKRGQNVTFRCDPISEHNRLYWYRQTLGQGPEFLTYFQNEAQLEKSRLLSDRFSAERPKGSFSTLEIQRTEQGDSAMYLCASSSGQGGDSTEAFFGQGTRLTVV.

The rearrangement uses TRBV7-2 and TRBJ1-6; D perhaps matches TRBD1 (6 bases). CDR3 length: 16 amino acids. The V end was cut by 1 base, the J end by 7 bases, with 14 bases between. Looked up from germline, CDR1 is SGHTA and CDR2 is FQGNSA. In DNA form, the CDR3 reads TGTGCCAGCAGCTTAGAGTCGGGGGGCCGCAATTCACCCCTCCACTTT. It specifies CASSLESGGRNSPLHF.

The CDR3 here is CASGDRGSYTEAFF. The CDR3 nucleotides are TGTGCCAGCGGAGACAGGGGCTCCTACACTGAAGCTTTCTTT. This rearrangement joins TRBV27 to TRBJ1-1; 8 bases are a match to TRBD1. The V gene end was trimmed by 8 bases and the J gene end by 3 bases; junction bases not matched to a gene: 8. CDR1 MNHEY and CDR2 SMNVEV come from the germline V gene (reference sequence). This CDR3 contains 14 residues.

A single count supports this clone. This chain uses TRBV2 with TRBJ2-3; D may be TRBD1 (6 bases). Germline V CDR1 and CDR2: SNHLY, FYNNEI. This CDR3 spans 12 amino acids. Between the trimmed V and J ends, which lost 5 bases and 8 bases, there was a span of 11 bases. CDR3 in amino acids: CASSSQGGTQYF. The CDR3 nucleotides read TGTGCCAGCAGTTCACAGGGTGGTACGCAGTATTTT.

The chain uses TRBV19 and TRBJ2-6; 9 bases agree with TRBD1. Trimming removed 9 bases from V and 2 bases from J; junction bases left unmatched: 5. CDR3 length: 15 amino acids. Germline V gives CDR1 LNHDA, CDR2 SQIVND (reference sequence). The chain's CDR3 is CARYRGLAGANVLTF. The CDR3 DNA is TGTGCCAGATACAGGGGGCTGGCTGGGGCCAACGTCCTGACTTTC. Filled out from reference TRBV19 and TRBJ2-6, the complete variable domain reads DGGITQSPKYLFRKEGQNVTLSCEQNLNHDAMYWYRQDPGQGLRLIYYSQIVNDFQKGDIAEGYSVSREKKESFPLTVTSAQKNPTAFYLCARYRGLAGANVLTFGAGSRLTVL.

This chain connects TRBV7-9 to TRBJ1-4, with D possibly matching TRBD1 (5 bases). With 1 base removed from V and 5 bases from J, the gap between germline ends came to 11 bases. This CDR3 spans 15 amino acids. Germline CDR1 SEHNR, CDR2 FQNEAQ (reference sequence). As DNA, the CDR3 is TGTGCCAGCAGCTTAGTGTCAGGGCAAAATGAAAAACTGTTTTTT. This gives the protein CASSLVSGQNEKLFF.

The rearrangement joins TRBV28 to TRBJ1-2; maybe TRBD1 (5 bases). This CDR3 comprises 14 residues. The germline V and J ends were trimmed by 2 bases and 4 bases, with 11 bases remaining between them. Looked up from germline, CDR1 is MDHEN and CDR2 is SYDVKM. The CDR3 DNA reads TGTGCCAGCAGTTTACGCGACAGTCCCTATGGCTACACCTTC. Protein: CASSLRDSPYGYTF.

The V gene is TRBV7-2, the J gene TRBJ2-2; a possible D gene is TRBD2 (6 bases). Trimming stripped 6 bases from V and 1 base from J, with 15 bases between. The CDR3 has 16 residues. From germline, CDR1 is SGHTA and CDR2 FQGNSA. Written as DNA, the CDR3 is TGTGCCAGCAGTTTGGGACTCCACGGGAACACCGGGGAGCTGTTTTTT. It translates to CASSLGLHGNTGELFF.

This clone was seen more than once but under ten times. This rearrangement joins TRBV4-2 to TRBJ1-5; D is uncertain. Trimming left V 6 bases short and J 0 bases short, with 18 bases between. The CDR3 has 17 residues. Germline CDR1 LGHNA, CDR2 YNFKEQ. In nucleotides, the CDR3 is TGTGCCAGCAGAACCGGGTCCAGTAGTTATAGCAATCAGCCCCAGCATTTT. This encodes CASRTGSSSYSNQPQHF.

The rearrangement joins TRBV9 to TRBJ1-2; possibly TRBD1 for D (6 bases). Trimming removed 6 bases at V and 0 bases at J, with 12 bases between. Germline V gene data show CDR1 as SGDLS and CDR2 as YYNGEE. The CDR3 spans 14 residues. The CDR3 is CASNKQGSNYGYTF. DNA of the CDR3: TGTGCCAGCAACAAACAGGGCTCTAACTATGGCTACACCTTC.

This rearrangement joins TRBV28 to TRBJ2-1; D is unclear. The CDR3 has 14 residues. V dropped 3 bases and J dropped 4 bases, with 10 bases sitting between them. The germline V gene encodes CDR1 MDHEN and CDR2 SYDVKM. The CDR3 sequence is CASSFRGEYNEQFF. CDR3 DNA: TGTGCCAGCAGTTTCCGCGGAGAGTACAATGAGCAGTTCTTC.

This chain links TRBV11-2 with TRBJ1-2; 10 bases match TRBD1. The CDR3 runs to 14 residues. CDR1 is SGHAT and CDR2 is FQNNGV in the germline V gene. The junction had 4 bases not matched to a gene; V was cut back by 5 bases and J by 4 bases. Here the CDR3 reads CASSTGTGVYGYTF. The CDR3 region has the DNA TGTGCCAGCAGCACCGGGACAGGGGTCTATGGCTACACCTTC.

This clone was recorded only once. V usage is TRBV19 and J usage is TRBJ2-3; 8 bases match TRBD1. The V gene end was trimmed by 3 bases and the J gene end by 6 bases; junction bases not matched to a gene: 8. CDR3 length equals 15 residues. CDR1 LNHDA and CDR2 SQIVND come from the germline V gene (reference sequence). The CDR3, as DNA: TGTGCCAGTAGTATTGGACAGGGCGCAGGGGATACGCAGTATTTT. This sequence encodes CASSIGQGAGDTQYF.

This clone was seen more than once but under ten times. The rearrangement uses TRBV7-9 and TRBJ2-1; 8 bases map to TRBD1. The CDR3 spans 15 residues. Germline CDR1 SEHNR, CDR2 FQNEAQ (reference sequence). With V trimmed by 5 bases and J by 5 bases, 8 bases remained unmatched. CDR3 DNA sequence: TGTGCCAGCAGCCAGGGGGCACCAATCCACAATGAGCAGTTCTTC. Translated: CASSQGAPIHNEQFF.

This clone is a singleton in its sample. The chain is built from TRBV6-5 and TRBJ2-5, with D unclear. Germline assignment: CDR1 MNHEY and CDR2 SVGAGI. V lost 4 bases and J 2 bases, leaving 17 bases between the germline ends. The CDR3 extends over 16 amino acids. CDR3 loop: CASSSRPVKKQETQYF. CDR3 in DNA: TGTGCCAGCAGTTCCCGCCCAGTTAAAAAACAAGAGACCCAGTACTTC.